The 23 T cell receptor beta chains given below trace back to one sample, sequenced in a study of blood T cell repertoires in COVID-19 (dated by TCRdb to between 2020 and 2021). Receptor libraries were prepared by the immunoSEQ multiplex PCR assay. This is the immuneACCESS table as TCRdb keeps it, with only in-frame sequences that have V and J called. A part of the clones is gone; compared with another copy, unresolved V genes explain less than half, and the rest is unexplained. Recorded for this sample are under 300,000 clones; around 86% of them occurred a single time. The ten top clones hold 2% to 2.5% of the sample. Sequenced input: peripheral blood. These receptor sequences come from a man aged 50 to 59 with acute or convalescent COVID-19.

The CDR3 nucleotides read TGCGCCAGCAGCTCCGGACAGGGAGGCACAGATACGCAGTATTTT. This encodes CASSSGQGGTDTQYF. V usage is TRBV5-1 and J usage is TRBJ2-3; 8 nucleotides line up with TRBD1. V shed 3 bases and J 1 base; nucleotides not matched to a gene: 4. This CDR3 region has 15 residues. CDR1 is SGHRS and CDR2 is YFSETQ in the germline V gene.

The chain couples TRBV12-3 or TRBV12-4 to TRBJ2-5, with TRBD1 identical over 7 bases. This CDR3 comprises 13 residues. Trimming at V came to 6 bases and at J to 5 bases, leaving 6 bases not matched to a gene. DNA for the CDR3: TGTGCCAGCAGAATGACAGGGTTGGAGACCCAGTACTTC. This gives the protein CASRMTGLETQYF.

The rearrangement joins TRBV7-9 to TRBJ1-5; 12 bases line up with TRBD1. The CDR3 contains 15 residues. The V and J ends lost 4 bases and 7 bases, in that order; junction bases with no gene match: 5. Germline V lookup: CDR1 SEHNR, CDR2 FQNEAQ (reference sequence). The DNA for the CDR3 is TGTGCCAGCAGCTGGGGGACAGGGGGCGGCCAGCCCCAGCATTTT. Encoded protein: CASSWGTGGGQPQHF.

The chain carries TRBV6-6 and TRBJ1-3, with D possibly being TRBD1 (5 bases). The CDR3 covers 18 residues. V was clipped by 5 bases and J by 1 base, with 21 bases between them. Germline V gives CDR1 MNHNY, CDR2 SVGAGI (reference sequence). The CDR3 DNA is TGTGCCAGCAGTCGCTTTGGGCAGGGCGTTTTATCTGGAAACACCATATATTTT. It is translated as CASSRFGQGVLSGNTIYF.

J is TRBJ2-7 and V is TRBV7-8; no clear D gene. V dropped 0 bases and J dropped 3 bases, with 9 bases sitting between them. Germline V gene sequence: CDR1 SGHVS, CDR2 FQNEAQ. This CDR3 is 14 amino acids long. CDR3 DNA sequence: TGTGCCAGCAGCTTAGCCGCCAGACTCTACGAGCAGTACTTC. As protein: CASSLAARLYEQYF.

DNA for the CDR3: TGTGCCATTAAGGGGGGGAACCGAGATGGCTACACCTTC. Protein product: CAIKGGNRDGYTF. The chain employs TRBV6-1 and TRBJ1-2; D possibly corresponds to TRBD1 (6 bases). This CDR3 contains 13 residues. The ends were cut back, 10 bases at V and 6 bases at J, with 18 bases in the middle. Germline V gives CDR1 MNHNS, CDR2 SASEGT.

V usage is TRBV7-9 and J usage is TRBJ2-3; TRBD1 is a possible D gene (5 bases). The V and J ends lost 7 bases and 3 bases respectively, with 17 bases between them. This CDR3 comprises 15 residues. Germline-derived CDR1 and CDR2 are SEHNR and FQNEAQ (reference sequence). CDR3 bases: TGTGCCAGCATCAATGGGGCCTCGCGGACAGATACGCAGTATTTT. Translating gives CASINGASRTDTQYF.

The chain joins TRBV7-6 to TRBJ1-5, with D perhaps matching TRBD1 (6 bases). In germline, CDR1 is SGHVS, CDR2 FNYEAQ. Deletions cut 1 base from V and 11 bases from J, with 27 bases between. This CDR3 spans 18 amino acids. CDR3 in amino acids: CASSLEFTRQAQSAAQHF. CDR3 DNA sequence: TGTGCCAGCAGCTTAGAATTTACTCGACAGGCACAATCAGCGGCCCAGCATTTT.

This chain joins TRBV5-1 and TRBJ2-5; 9 bases line up with TRBD1. J was trimmed by 5 bases and V by 4 bases; bases with no gene match: 9. Looked up from germline, CDR1 is SGHRS and CDR2 is YFSETQ. CDR3 length: 15 amino acids. This CDR3 reads CASSRGTDRGETQYF. The CDR3 DNA is TGCGCCAGCAGCAGGGGAACGGACAGGGGCGAGACCCAGTACTTC.

V is TRBV15 and J is TRBJ2-2; D is undetermined. The length of the CDR3 is 16 residues. Germline V gene lookup returns CDR1 LNHNV and CDR2 YYDKDF (reference sequence). V gave up 0 bases and J gave up 4 bases, with 12 bases separating them. Here the CDR3 reads CATSRDMGRITGELFF. In DNA form, the CDR3 reads TGTGCCACCAGCAGAGACATGGGCAGAATCACCGGGGAGCTGTTTTTT.

The V and J genes are TRBV2 and TRBJ1-5, with D perhaps TRBD1 (6 bases). The germline CDR1 and CDR2 sequences are SNHLY and FYNNEI. V gave up 5 bases and J gave up 10 bases, with 12 bases separating them. This CDR3 has 12 amino acids. The CDR3 spells CASSPQGRPQHF. The CDR3 DNA follows: TGTGCCAGCAGTCCACAGGGTCGACCCCAGCATTTT. Variable domain in full (rest from reference TRBV2 and TRBJ1-5): EPEVTQTPSHQVTQMGQEVILRCVPISNHLYFYWYRQILGQKVEFLVSFYNNEISEKSEIFDDQFSVERPDGSNFTLKIRSTKLEDSAMYFCASSPQGRPQHFGDGTRLSIL.

This chain links TRBV6-6 with TRBJ1-4, with unresolved D. The V gene lost 6 bases and the J gene lost 8 bases, with 13 bases spanning the gap. The CDR3 spans 13 residues. CDR1 MNHNY and CDR2 SVGAGI come from the germline V gene (reference sequence). Here the CDR3 reads CASSPGGMEKLFF. DNA for the CDR3: TGTGCCAGCAGCCCAGGAGGGATGGAAAAACTGTTTTTT.

This chain joins TRBV11-2 and TRBJ2-1; weak D call: TRBD1 (5 bases). There are 15 residues in the CDR3. Per germline, CDR1 SGHAT and CDR2 FQNNGV. The V end was cut by 2 bases, the J end by 6 bases, with 14 bases between. Here the CDR3 reads CASSLPGHGGNEQFF. The CDR3 DNA follows: TGTGCCAGCAGCTTACCCGGACACGGCGGCAATGAGCAGTTCTTC.

The chain carries TRBV6-6 and TRBJ2-5, with 10 bases matching TRBD2. CDR3 length: 14 amino acids. V gave up 8 bases and J gave up 5 bases; unmatched junction bases: 8. The V gene's germline CDR1 is MNHNY and CDR2 SVGAGI (reference sequence). Here the CDR3 DNA reads TGTGCCAGCGCCAGCGGGGGGGCGGGGGAGACCCAGTACTTC. This gives the protein CASASGGAGETQYF.

The gene calls are TRBV28 and TRBJ1-4; 8 bases agree with TRBD1. CDR3 size: 15 residues. Germline CDR1 and CDR2: MDHEN and SYDVKM. The J segment lost 8 bases and the V segment lost 3 bases, leaving 8 bases of the junction unmatched. CDR3 residues: CASSFPGGKGEKLFF. The CDR3 DNA reads as TGTGCCAGCAGTTTCCCAGGGGGCAAGGGCGAAAAACTGTTTTTT.

A single count supports this clone. This chain uses TRBV2 with TRBJ2-7; D ambiguous. Germline values: CDR1 SNHLY, CDR2 FYNNEI. The CDR3 totals 12 residues. Trimming shortened V by 3 bases and J by 1 base, and 4 bases separated the two germline ends. Here the CDR3 DNA reads TGTGCCAGCAGTGAGACATCCTACGAGCAGTACTTC. Its translation is CASSETSYEQYF.

This chain joins TRBV30 and TRBJ2-1; a weak D match, TRBD2 (6 bases). From germline, CDR1 is GTSNPN and CDR2 SVGIG (reference sequence). CDR3 length: 15 residues. V lost 6 bases and J 1 base, leaving 16 bases between the germline ends. The CDR3 DNA sequence: TGTGCCTGCGGCCGGGACGCGGGGTCCTACAATGAGCAGTTCTTC. This gives the protein CACGRDAGSYNEQFF.

The rearrangement joins TRBV5-1 to TRBJ1-4; 8 bases are a match to TRBD1. Trimming cost V 0 bases and J 7 bases; bases outside gene matches: 5. The CDR3 length is 15 residues. Germline CDR1 is SGHRS and CDR2 is YFSETQ. The CDR3 sequence: CASSLAGQGGEKLFF. The CDR3 DNA reads as TGCGCCAGCAGCTTGGCCGGACAGGGAGGTGAAAAACTGTTTTTT.

The V gene is TRBV5-8, the J gene TRBJ2-5; TRBD2 matches 8 bases. Germline assignment: CDR1 SGHTS and CDR2 YDEGEE. The CDR3 runs 14 residues. V shed 4 bases, J shed 6 bases, and the junction held 8 bases outside the gene matches. The CDR3 DNA follows: TGTGCCAGCAGCCCCAGCGGGGGAGGGAAGACCCAGTACTTC. Residues: CASSPSGGGKTQYF.

The chain combines TRBV14 with TRBJ2-1; 7 nucleotides match TRBD2. The CDR3 extends over 13 amino acids. The V gene's germline CDR1 is SGHDN and CDR2 FVKESK. Trimming removed 2 bases from V and 6 bases from J; junction bases left unmatched: 1. CDR3 DNA sequence: TGTGCCAGCAGCCAACCGGGGGGCAATGAGCAGTTCTTC. Amino acid sequence: CASSQPGGNEQFF. Supplemented by reference TRBV14 and TRBJ2-1, the full variable domain reads EAGVTQFPSHSVIEKGQTVTLRCDPISGHDNLYWYRRVMGKEIKFLLHFVKESKQDESGMPNNRFLAERTGGTYSTLKVQPAELEDSGVYFCASSQPGGNEQFFGPGTRLTVL.

This rearrangement joins TRBV29-1 to TRBJ2-1; perhaps TRBD2 as D (6 bases). CDR1 and CDR2 (germline): SQVTM, ANQGSEA. This CDR3 is 13 amino acids long. V shed 4 bases and J shed 2 bases, with 9 bases lying between them. CDR3 residues: CSVAPGAYNEQFF. DNA of the CDR3: TGCAGCGTTGCCCCGGGGGCCTACAATGAGCAGTTCTTC.

This chain links TRBV10-3 with TRBJ2-3; 8 bases line up with TRBD2. Germline-derived CDR1 and CDR2 are ENHRY and SYGVKD. This CDR3 contains 16 residues. V lost 0 bases and J lost 7; bases outside the gene matches: 9. The DNA for the CDR3 is TGTGCCATCAGTGAGTCCCGCGGGGGGCCATACTATACGCAGTATTTT. The encoded protein is CAISESRGGPYYTQYF.

This chain connects TRBV7-3 to TRBJ1-1; 7 bases align to TRBD1. The CDR3 is made up of 16 amino acids. Germline lookup yields CDR1 SGHTA and CDR2 FQGTGA. Losses at the gene ends were 4 bases for V and 1 base for J; bases not matched to a gene: 9. In DNA, the CDR3 is TGTGCCAGCAGCTCTACAGGGGCACTATCGAACACTGAAGCTTTCTTT. Translation: CASSSTGALSNTEAFF.